The entry that follows covers one T cell receptor beta chain sequence. After re-calling the 5' RACE reads, TCRdb lists one entry per CDR3 protein, DNA absent. This specimen shows over 100,000 distinct CDR3 sequences; the ten leading clones hold roughly 18%. Germline V gene lookup returns CDR1 MNHNY and CDR2 SVGAGI (reference sequence). The CDR3 loop spans 13 amino acids. This specimen comes from a study of T cells expressing NK-cell markers. The sequence came from a woman between 18 and 70 years old in good health. Sequencing was done on a sample of blood T cells: a sorted CD56 or NKG2C T cell subset, CD4+ or CD8+ T cells, or bulk PBMC T cells (not recorded which). This chain connects TRBV6-6 to TRBJ2-1; TCRdb returns TRBD1, unconfirmable since there is no DNA. CDR3 protein: CASSSSPPNEQFF.